These 28 T cell receptor beta chains came from one sample sequenced in a study of cytomegalovirus exposure and HLA in healthy donors. Vbeta (60) and Jbeta (13) primers were used in the PCR. Profiled with immunoSEQ multiplex PCR; TCRdb holds only in-frame clones, not every one. The sample has over 150,000 clones; around 79% are singletons. The sequenced sample consisted of PBMCs. The source of these receptors is a girl aged 10 to 17 in good health and CMV-seropositive.

This rearrangement joins TRBV30 to TRBJ2-2; D call uncertain. This CDR3 contains 13 residues. The V gene lost 6 bases and the J gene lost 1 base, with 9 bases spanning the gap. Per germline, CDR1 GTSNPN and CDR2 SVGIG (reference sequence). In DNA form, the CDR3 reads TGTGCCTGCAATACGGGGAACACCGGGGAGCTGTTTTTT. Amino acids: CACNTGNTGELFF.

This clone is a singleton in its sample. J is TRBJ2-7 and V is TRBV6-5; tentatively, D is TRBD2 (6 bases). V gave up 6 bases and J gave up 3 bases, with 18 bases separating them. Germline loops: CDR1 MNHEY, CDR2 SVGAGI. CDR3 length: 15 amino acids. In DNA, the CDR3 is TGTGCCAGCAGCCAAGGGGCGGGAAGAGTCTACGAGCAGTACTTC. It specifies CASSQGAGRVYEQYF.

The CDR3 loop reads CAWNVAPTFTDTQYF. The CDR3, as DNA: TGTGCCTGGAACGTAGCTCCTACTTTCACAGATACGCAGTATTTT. This chain uses TRBV30 with TRBJ2-3; the D is unclear. The V end lost 4 bases, the J end lost 2 bases, and 16 bases lay between the germline ends. Looked up from germline, CDR1 is GTSNPN and CDR2 is SVGIG (reference sequence). This CDR3 is built from 15 residues.

A single count supports this clone. The chain joins TRBV6-1 to TRBJ2-7; 8 nucleotides align to TRBD1. CDR3 size: 15 residues. After removal of 11 bases from V and 5 bases from J, the junction contained 17 bases not matched to a gene. Germline loops: CDR1 MNHNS, CDR2 SASEGT. Written as DNA, the CDR3 is TGTGCCTCCTCAGCCTCCGCGACAGGGGACCACGAGCAGTACTTC. Translating gives CASSASATGDHEQYF.

CDR3 nucleotide sequence: TGTGCCAGCAGCCCAGGGGGCGGAACTGGAAACACCATATATTTT. Translating gives CASSPGGGTGNTIYF. The chain employs TRBV11-2 and TRBJ1-3; 8 bases are shared with TRBD1. The CDR3 covers 15 residues. The germline V gene encodes CDR1 SGHAT and CDR2 FQNNGV. Trimming cost V 5 bases and J 2 bases; bases outside gene matches: 5.

This clone showed up just a few times. V is TRBV18 and J is TRBJ2-5; TRBD1 is a possible D gene (6 bases). From germline, CDR1 is KGHSH and CDR2 LQKENI. V dropped 2 bases and J dropped 1 base, with 14 bases sitting between them. This CDR3 spans 16 amino acids. The CDR3 reads CASSPIGQRTQETQYF. For the CDR3, the DNA is TGTGCCAGCTCACCAATCGGACAGCGAACCCAAGAGACCCAGTACTTC.

The V call is TRBV4-1, the J call TRBJ2-1, with D possibly TRBD2 on 5 matching bases. The germline V and J ends were trimmed by 4 bases and 0 bases, with 10 bases remaining between them. The CDR3 totals 15 residues. The V gene's germline CDR1 is MGHRA and CDR2 YSYEKL. CDR3 coding DNA: TGCGCCAGCAGCCCGGACTTACGCTCCTACAATGAGCAGTTCTTC. It translates to CASSPDLRSYNEQFF.

The V call is TRBV9, the J call TRBJ1-2; 10 nucleotides line up with TRBD1. Germline values: CDR1 SGDLS, CDR2 YYNGEE. The CDR3 has 16 residues. The V segment lost 3 bases and the J segment 5 bases; nucleotides outside the gene matches: 10. The CDR3 sequence is CASSGGAGQGLYGYTF. CDR3 bases: TGTGCCAGCAGCGGAGGGGCGGGACAGGGGTTATATGGCTACACCTTC. The full variable domain, with the rest looked up from reference TRBV9 and TRBJ1-2, is DSGVTQTPKHLITATGQRVTLRCSPRSGDLSVYWYQQSLDQGLQFLIQYYNGEERAKGNILERFSAQQFPDLHSELNLSSLELGDSALYFCASSGGAGQGLYGYTFGSGTRLTVV.

This rearrangement joins TRBV9 to TRBJ1-3; D is unresolved. Trimming cost V 0 bases and J 4 bases, with 11 bases left between them. This CDR3 has 15 residues. Germline V CDR1 and CDR2: SGDLS, YYNGEE. CDR3 sequence (DNA): TGTGCCAGCAGCGTAGAGGGAGCGGGGGGAAACACCATATATTTT. Translated: CASSVEGAGGNTIYF.

This clone was seen once. The rearrangement uses TRBV10-3 and TRBJ2-5; tentatively, D is TRBD2 (5 bases). The CDR3 length is 14 residues. V was pared by 3 bases and J by 4 bases, with 12 bases between. CDR1 and CDR2 (germline): ENHRY, SYGVKD. Here the CDR3 reads CAISEGRSRETQYF. CDR3 DNA: TGTGCCATCAGTGAAGGGAGATCCCGAGAGACCCAGTACTTC.

This clone appeared a single time. This chain joins TRBV6-5 and TRBJ2-2, with D tentatively TRBD1 (5 bases). This CDR3 is 13 amino acids long. The V end was cut by 5 bases, the J end by 8 bases, with 12 bases between. Germline values: CDR1 MNHEY, CDR2 SVGAGI. CDR3 loop: CASSGVAGGELFF. The CDR3 DNA is TGTGCCAGCAGTGGGGTCGCAGGGGGGGAGCTGTTTTTT.

This rearrangement joins TRBV5-8 to TRBJ1-5; D gene ambiguous. Germline-derived CDR1 and CDR2 are SGHTS and YDEGEE. CDR3 length: 13 amino acids. V shed 1 base and J shed 9 bases, with 11 bases lying between them. The CDR3 loop is CASSLTGYGPQHF. The CDR3, as DNA: TGTGCCAGCAGCTTGACGGGGTATGGGCCCCAGCATTTT.

This clone appeared once. The J gene is TRBJ2-7, the V gene TRBV4-1; no definite D call. This CDR3 comprises 15 residues. In germline, CDR1 is MGHRA, CDR2 YSYEKL. Trimming removed 3 bases from V and 3 bases from J, with 15 bases in between. This CDR3 is CASSQRMVGGYEQYF. Here the CDR3 DNA reads TGCGCCAGCAGCCAGAGGATGGTGGGTGGCTACGAGCAGTACTTC.

V is TRBV6-5 and J is TRBJ2-5, with 13 bases that match TRBD2. From germline, CDR1 is MNHEY and CDR2 SVGAGI. The CDR3 consists of 15 residues. V shed 6 bases and J 5 bases; nucleotides not matched to a gene: 6. CDR3 bases: TGTGCCAGCAGCCCACTAGCGGGGGGGGCCGAGACCCAGTACTTC. It yields the protein CASSPLAGGAETQYF.

CDR3 in amino acids: CASSYRFGDGYTF. Here the CDR3 DNA reads TGTGCCAGCAGTTACAGGTTCGGGGATGGCTACACCTTC. The chain employs TRBV6-5 and TRBJ1-2; D is unresolved. V was clipped by 2 bases and J by 6 bases, with 10 bases between them. CDR1 MNHEY and CDR2 SVGAGI come from the germline V gene. CDR3 length equals 13 residues.

The rearrangement links TRBV7-2 to TRBJ1-2; D may be TRBD1 (6 bases). The germline gives CDR1 SGHTA, CDR2 FQGNSA. The CDR3 length is 15 residues. V gave up 1 base and J gave up 5 bases, with 14 bases separating them. The CDR3 DNA reads as TGTGCCAGCAGCTTAGGGCGGACAGCTCTATATGGCTACACCTTC. Protein product: CASSLGRTALYGYTF.

The chain employs TRBV7-2 and TRBJ2-3; no clear D. This CDR3 comprises 13 residues. The V end was cut by 5 bases, the J end by 3 bases, with 9 bases between. Germline assignment: CDR1 SGHTA and CDR2 FQGNSA. CDR3 nucleotides: TGTGCCAGCAGCCGAGGTAGGACAGATACGCAGTATTTT. This translates into CASSRGRTDTQYF.

The CDR3 DNA reads as TGTGCCAGCAGATTAGGGGGAGTCGGAAACACCATATATTTT. The encoded protein is CASRLGGVGNTIYF. The chain joins TRBV5-6 to TRBJ1-3, with D possibly being TRBD1 (6 bases). CDR1 is SGHDT, CDR2 YYEEEE, per germline. There are 14 residues in the CDR3. V was trimmed by 5 bases and J by 4 bases, leaving 13 bases between them.

The V call is TRBV11-2, the J call TRBJ1-2; 8 positions agree with TRBD1. The CDR3 has 17 residues. The germline gives CDR1 SGHAT, CDR2 FQNNGV. The junction had 14 bases not matched to a gene; V was cut back by 4 bases and J by 4 bases. The CDR3 coding sequence is TGTGCCAGCAGCTCCCAAGAGTCTGGGACAGGCCCCTATGGCTACACCTTC. This encodes CASSSQESGTGPYGYTF.

This chain's CDR3 is CASSDSAALTTGELFF. The CDR3 DNA reads TGTGCCAGCAGTGACTCGGCAGCGCTCACTACCGGGGAGCTGTTTTTT. The genes are TRBV6-4 and TRBJ2-2; D uncertain. Germline V gene sequence: CDR1 MRHNA, CDR2 SNTAGT. V was clipped by 0 bases and J by 5 bases, with 13 bases between them. The CDR3 runs to 16 residues.

The V call is TRBV6-6, the J call TRBJ2-7, with TRBD1 as a possible D gene (5 bases). With 2 bases removed from V and 4 bases from J, the gap between germline ends came to 9 bases. Germline V gene data show CDR1 as MNHNY and CDR2 as SVGAGI (reference sequence). The CDR3 is made up of 13 amino acids. The CDR3 sequence: CASSYTQGYEQYF. In DNA, the CDR3 is TGTGCCAGCAGTTACACCCAGGGTTACGAGCAGTACTTC.

This clone was detected a few times. This chain joins TRBV4-1 and TRBJ1-1, with D possibly matching TRBD1 (6 bases). Germline V gene lookup returns CDR1 MGHRA and CDR2 YSYEKL. This CDR3 is built from 14 residues. Trimming left V 4 bases short and J 4 bases short, with 13 bases between. The chain's CDR3 is CASSPFHRATEAFF. The CDR3 region has the DNA TGCGCCAGCAGCCCTTTCCACAGGGCCACTGAAGCTTTCTTT.

This rearrangement joins TRBV9 to TRBJ2-3; 7 bases agree with TRBD2. Germline CDR1 SGDLS, CDR2 YYNGEE. The J segment lost 4 bases and the V segment lost 3 bases, leaving 11 bases of the junction unmatched. The CDR3 is 16 amino acids. CDR3 loop: CASSGNGGGVSDTQYF. The CDR3 region has the DNA TGTGCCAGCAGCGGAAATGGGGGGGGTGTCTCAGATACGCAGTATTTT.

The chain carries TRBV6-6 and TRBJ1-1; D call uncertain. Between the trimmed V and J ends, which lost 4 bases and 4 bases, there was a span of 19 bases. Germline lookup yields CDR1 MNHNY and CDR2 SVGAGI (reference sequence). This CDR3 contains 16 residues. The DNA of the CDR3 is TGTGCCAGCAGTTTCACGAATAGAGGCCAAGGCACTGAAGCTTTCTTT. Translated, it gives CASSFTNRGQGTEAFF.

V gene TRBV7-2 combines with J gene TRBJ2-1, with D hard to call. Trimming removed 4 bases from V and 5 bases from J, with 6 bases in between. Germline V gene data show CDR1 as SGHTA and CDR2 as FQGNSA. The CDR3 spans 12 residues. The CDR3 nucleotides are TGTGCCAGCAGCTATCTTAACAATGAGCAGTTCTTC. This codes for CASSYLNNEQFF.

The chain carries TRBV7-2 and TRBJ2-2; TRBD2 might be the D (7 bases). V gave up 1 base and J gave up 7 bases, with 16 bases separating them. This CDR3 region has 16 residues. Germline CDR1 is SGHTA and CDR2 is FQGNSA. The CDR3 coding sequence is TGTGCCAGCAGCTTAGAGGGGGGGGCCTTCGGCGGGGAGCTGTTTTTT. It specifies CASSLEGGAFGGELFF.

This chain links TRBV28 with TRBJ2-3; no clear D gene. Germline V gene lookup returns CDR1 MDHEN and CDR2 SYDVKM. V was trimmed by 5 bases and J by 2 bases, leaving 8 bases between them. CDR3 length: 13 residues. The DNA for the CDR3 is TGTGCCAGCAGTACAGAGACCACAGATACGCAGTATTTT. Its translation is CASSTETTDTQYF.

This clone showed up just a few times. The chain couples TRBV7-2 to TRBJ2-5, with D perhaps TRBD2 (7 bases). The CDR3 has 15 amino acids. Germline lookup yields CDR1 SGHTA and CDR2 FQGNSA. Trimming removed 1 base at V and 9 bases at J, with 18 bases between. CDR3 coding DNA: TGTGCCAGCAGCTTAGTCCACAGGGTCGGGGGGCCCCAGTACTTC. This gives the protein CASSLVHRVGGPQYF.